Described below is a single T cell receptor (beta chain) sequence and its context. V shed 2 bases and J shed 2 bases, with 8 bases lying between them. The germline CDR1 and CDR2 sequences are SGHDT and YYEEEE. The CDR3 is made up of 15 amino acids. These data are taken from a study of T cell changes during pregnancy in multiple sclerosis. The repertoire was sequenced with immunoSEQ multiplex PCR; TCRdb's copy has only in-frame clones and lacks some. Here the sample spans over 45,000 clones, roughly nine tenths being singletons. This chain joins TRBV5-6 and TRBJ1-6, with D hard to call. The sequence came from a female donor with multiple sclerosis, enrolled in a pregnancy study. This material consisted of CD4+ T cells from peripheral blood mononuclear cells, taken in the second trimester of pregnancy. The CDR3 is CASSFGLTYNSPLHF. CDR3 DNA sequence: TGTGCCAGCAGCTTTGGGCTGACCTATAATTCACCCCTCCACTTT.